The clone carrying this T cell receptor (beta chain) appeared a few times. The antigen is undetermined. The authors incorporated unique molecular identifiers into the TCR beta cDNA libraries. T cells numbering roughly 0.9 to 11 million gave rise to a few hundred thousand cDNA molecules. TCRdb analysed the PCR reads with MiXCR anew, one entry per CDR3 protein. The data hold 700,000 to 800,000 distinct CDR3 sequences, with roughly 27% observed a single time. The germline V gene has CDR1 DFQATT and CDR2 SNEGSKA (reference sequence). The CDR3 covers 14 residues. Trimming stripped 6 bases from V and 5 bases from J, with 14 bases between. This record belongs to a study of post-analysis software for immune sequencing data. Study background: Clinical courses comprised relapsing-remitting, secondary progressive and progressive-relapsing multiple sclerosis.

Study-wide findings and caveats: Significantly decreased normalized Chao1 diversity was recorded for multiple sclerosis patients relative to controls. Four or five TRBV segments (TRBV5-6, TRBV5-1 and TRBV20-1 among them) occurred more frequently in patients than in controls. F measure clustering grouped samples strongly by preparation batch.

The receptor comes from a girl aged 10 to 17 with multiple sclerosis. Input material: blood. The chain employs TRBV20-1 and TRBJ1-6; tentative D call: TRBD1 (5 bases). CDR3 sequence reads: CSASAGTNNSPLHF. The DNA of the CDR3 is TGCAGTGCCTCGGCCGGGACGAATAATTCACCCCTCCACTTT.